Listed here are 24 T cell receptor beta chains from one sample, sequenced in a study of CD8 T cells in Susac syndrome. An input of roughly 0.5 to 1 ug of RNA was subjected to reverse transcription using random hexamers. Using its own MiXCR run on the immunoSEQ multiplex PCR reads, TCRdb lists one record per CDR3 protein. The sample comprises approximately 150,000 distinct CDR3 sequences, approximately 93% of which are singletons, and roughly 0.083% rests with the top ten. The sample comprised CD4+ T cells from PBMCs. All receptors come from a human donor in good health.

This chain joins TRBV5-1 and TRBJ2-5; tentatively, D is TRBD1 (6 bases). Germline V gene sequence: CDR1 SGHRS, CDR2 YFSETQ. V shed 3 bases and J shed 3 bases, with 18 bases lying between them. CDR3 size: 16 residues. CDR3 nucleotides: TGCGCCAGCAGCTCCAAGCTTGGCAGGGGAAAAGAGACCCAGTACTTC. Amino acids: CASSSKLGRGKETQYF.

V is TRBV12-3 or TRBV12-4 and J is TRBJ2-7, with 10 bases that match TRBD1. V lost 1 base to trimming and J lost 5 bases; unmatched junction nucleotides: 8. CDR3 length equals 16 residues. CDR3 in amino acids: CASSLGGQGSYHEQYF. The CDR3 DNA follows: TGTGCCAGCAGTTTAGGGGGACAGGGGAGTTACCACGAGCAGTACTTC.

The chain couples TRBV18 to TRBJ1-1; D may be TRBD1 (5 bases). V lost 0 bases and J lost 5, with 13 bases in between. CDR3 length equals 15 residues. Germline assignment: CDR1 KGHSH and CDR2 LQKENI. The chain's CDR3 is CASSPPSGEGTEAFF. As DNA, the CDR3 is TGTGCCAGCTCACCACCGTCGGGGGAAGGGACTGAAGCTTTCTTT.

This clonotype occurred a few times. The chain carries TRBV30 and TRBJ2-1; tentatively, D is TRBD2 (5 bases). Germline-derived CDR1 and CDR2 are GTSNPN and SVGIG (reference sequence). Trimming took 0 bases from V and 11 from J, leaving 11 bases between them. This CDR3 region has 12 residues. In DNA, the CDR3 is TGTGCCTGGAGTGTAATGGAGCGGAAGCAGTTCTTC. Amino acid sequence: CAWSVMERKQFF.

V gene TRBV5-4 combines with J gene TRBJ2-7; the match to TRBD2 covers 10 bases. This CDR3 is 14 amino acids long. Germline V gene lookup returns CDR1 SGHNT and CDR2 YYREEE (reference sequence). V shed 0 bases and J 5 bases; nucleotides not matched to a gene: 2. The CDR3: CASSLGLAGDEQYF. For the CDR3, the DNA is TGTGCCAGCAGCTTGGGACTAGCGGGTGACGAGCAGTACTTC.

The chain has TRBV5-1 and TRBJ2-7; TRBD2 aligns across 11 bases. This CDR3 region has 14 residues. V was clipped by 4 bases and J by 7 bases; unmatched bases: 7. Germline values: CDR1 SGHRS, CDR2 YFSETQ. CDR3 residues: CASSAGLAGWEQYF. The CDR3 bases are TGCGCCAGCAGCGCTGGACTAGCGGGCTGGGAGCAGTACTTC.

This chain links TRBV20-1 with TRBJ1-5, with TRBD1 matching 9 bases. Looked up from germline, CDR1 is DFQATT and CDR2 is SNEGSKA (reference sequence). With 8 bases clipped from V and 7 bases from J, the junction kept 9 bases outside the gene matches. This CDR3 comprises 13 residues. This chain's CDR3 is CSTLDRGKQPQHF. In DNA form, the CDR3 reads TGCAGTACATTGGACAGGGGAAAACAGCCCCAGCATTTT.

This chain connects TRBV2 to TRBJ2-1, with 14 bases aligning to TRBD2. The CDR3 runs to 15 residues. In germline, CDR1 is SNHLY, CDR2 FYNNEI. Trimming cost V 1 base and J 7 bases; bases outside gene matches: 0. CDR3 DNA sequence: TGTGCCAGCAGTGAAGGGACTAGCGGGAGGAATGAGCAGTTCTTC. This codes for CASSEGTSGRNEQFF.

CDR3: CAWSEGGNSNQPQHF. CDR3 DNA: TGTGCCTGGAGTGAGGGCGGAAATAGCAATCAGCCCCAGCATTTT. The J gene is TRBJ1-5, the V gene TRBV30, with D unclear. The CDR3 is 15 amino acids. The germline CDR1 and CDR2 sequences are GTSNPN and SVGIG (reference sequence). V was pared by 1 base and J by 0 bases, with 10 bases between. The full variable domain, rest sourced from reference TRBV30 and TRBJ1-5, is SQTIHQWPATLVQPVGSPLSLECTVEGTSNPNLYWYRQAAGRGLQLLFYSVGIGQISSEVPQNLSASRPQDRQFILSSKKLLLSDSGFYLCAWSEGGNSNQPQHFGDGTRLSIL.

The chain couples TRBV6-1 to TRBJ1-2, with 10 positions matching TRBD1. Per the germline V gene, CDR1 is MNHNS and CDR2 is SASEGT. The CDR3 spans 17 residues. J gave up 1 base and V 6 bases, and 11 bases lay outside the gene matches. In DNA, the CDR3 is TGTGCCAGCAGGCCTCGGGACAGGGGATCTGTTAACTATGGCTACACCTTC. Translation: CASRPRDRGSVNYGYTF.

The chain links TRBV10-3 to TRBJ1-2; 11 nucleotides line up with TRBD1. Germline CDR1 reads ENHRY; CDR2 reads SYGVKD. There are 16 residues in the CDR3. J gave up 3 bases and V 9 bases, and 12 bases lay outside the gene matches. The CDR3 here is CAITPGQGESDYGYTF. For the CDR3, the DNA is TGTGCCATAACTCCGGGACAGGGGGAGTCGGACTATGGCTACACCTTC.

The chain has TRBV28 and TRBJ1-2; maybe TRBD1 (6 bases). Per the germline V gene, CDR1 is MDHEN and CDR2 is SYDVKM. There are 14 residues in the CDR3. V lost 6 bases and J lost 7, with 18 bases in between. In DNA, the CDR3 is TGTGCCAGCAGCCCGCCAGGGGAAGCGGGTGGCTACACCTTC. Protein: CASSPPGEAGGYTF.

The chain recombines TRBV12-3 or TRBV12-4 with TRBJ1-4, with unresolved D. The CDR3 is 14 amino acids. V lost 5 bases to trimming and J lost 7 bases, with 14 bases between them. The CDR3 sequence: CASSNLPEGEKLFF. The CDR3 nucleotides are TGTGCCAGCAGTAACCTCCCTGAGGGTGAAAAACTGTTTTTT.

The chain is built from TRBV27 and TRBJ1-1; possible D gene TRBD1, 5 bases. Per the germline V gene, CDR1 is MNHEY and CDR2 is SMNVEV (reference sequence). The CDR3 spans 16 residues. V lost 5 bases and J 4 bases, leaving 20 bases between the germline ends. The CDR3 nucleotides are TGTGCCAGCAGTCCCCCGGACATCCCGAAGGGCACTGAAGCTTTCTTT. It encodes CASSPPDIPKGTEAFF.

The chain uses TRBV18 and TRBJ1-3; D is undetermined. The CDR3 is 15 residues long. Per the germline V gene, CDR1 is KGHSH and CDR2 is LQKENI. V was shortened by 1 base and J by 0 bases, with 7 bases between the two germline ends. CDR3 coding DNA: TGTGCCAGCTCACCACGCAGGTCCTCTGGAAACACCATATATTTT. Amino acid sequence: CASSPRRSSGNTIYF.

The chain has TRBV14 and TRBJ1-2, with D possibly being TRBD1 (5 bases). The germline CDR1 and CDR2 sequences are SGHDN and FVKESK. The CDR3 is 15 amino acids. Trimming pared 1 base from V and 4 bases from J, leaving 13 bases between. CDR3 nucleotide sequence: TGTGCCAGCAGCCAAGGAAGAAAGGGACTCTATGGCTACACCTTC. It codes for CASSQGRKGLYGYTF.

This chain uses TRBV19 with TRBJ2-3, with 14 bases that match TRBD2. Germline V CDR1 and CDR2: LNHDA, SQIVND (reference sequence). J gave up 3 bases and V 6 bases, and 11 bases lay outside the gene matches. The CDR3 runs to 18 residues. The CDR3 coding sequence is TGTGCCAGTAGGCCAACCGGGACTAGCGGGAGTGGGACAGATACGCAGTATTTT. This gives the protein CASRPTGTSGSGTDTQYF.

V gene TRBV3-1 combines with J gene TRBJ1-1; possibly TRBD1 for D (5 bases). The CDR3 sequence is 13 residues long. V was shortened by 1 base and J by 7 bases, with 10 bases between the two germline ends. Germline-derived CDR1 and CDR2 are LGHDT and YNNKEL (reference sequence). CDR3 loop: CASSQAGWLEAFF. The CDR3 nucleotides read TGTGCCAGCAGCCAAGCAGGGTGGCTTGAAGCTTTCTTT.

The chain recombines TRBV7-9 with TRBJ2-5; TRBD1 matches 7 bases. This CDR3 comprises 15 residues. V was pared by 3 bases and J by 3 bases, with 7 bases of the junction left unmatched. Per germline, CDR1 SEHNR and CDR2 FQNEAQ (reference sequence). The CDR3, as DNA: TGTGCCAGCAGCTTCACCCGGGACAGTGAAGAGACCCAGTACTTC. This encodes CASSFTRDSEETQYF. Together with reference TRBV7-9 and TRBJ2-5, the CDR3 gives the full variable domain: DTGVSQNPRHKITKRGQNVTFRCDPISEHNRLYWYRQTLGQGPEFLTYFQNEAQLEKSRLLSDRFSAERPKGSFSTLEIQRTEQGDSAMYLCASSFTRDSEETQYFGPGTRLLVL.

V gene TRBV30 combines with J gene TRBJ1-3; 7 positions agree with TRBD1. Germline-derived CDR1 and CDR2 are GTSNPN and SVGIG (reference sequence). The CDR3 sequence is 16 residues long. J lost 0 bases, V lost 2 bases, and 7 bases had no gene match. CDR3 nucleotides: TGTGCCTGGAGTCTCTCCGGGACAGTCTCTGGAAACACCATATATTTT. Translation gives CAWSLSGTVSGNTIYF. Drawing the rest from reference TRBV30 and TRBJ1-3, the complete variable domain is SQTIHQWPATLVQPVGSPLSLECTVEGTSNPNLYWYRQAAGRGLQLLFYSVGIGQISSEVPQNLSASRPQDRQFILSSKKLLLSDSGFYLCAWSLSGTVSGNTIYFGEGSWLTVV.

CDR3 nucleotides: TGTGCCAAGCAACGGCAGTACTTC. Residues: CAKQRQYF. The V and J genes are TRBV21-1 and TRBJ2-7. TRBV21-1 is a pseudogene. The CDR3 is 8 residues long.

The chain joins TRBV29-1 to TRBJ2-7; no reliable D call. This CDR3 comprises 13 residues. With 1 base removed from V and 2 bases from J, the gap between germline ends came to 9 bases. Looked up from germline, CDR1 is SQVTM and CDR2 is ANQGSEA. The chain's CDR3 is CSVEGQDTYEQYF. In DNA form, the CDR3 reads TGCAGCGTTGAAGGGCAGGATACCTACGAGCAGTACTTC.

V is TRBV18 and J is TRBJ2-7; the match to TRBD1 covers 8 bases. Germline CDR1 reads KGHSH; CDR2 reads LQKENI. Trimming took 0 bases from V and 6 from J; bases not matched to a gene: 10. The CDR3 contains 16 residues. The CDR3 reads CASSPPSGTGMGEQYF. CDR3 bases: TGTGCCAGCTCACCACCCTCCGGGACAGGAATGGGCGAGCAGTACTTC.

The CDR3 coding sequence is TGCGCCAGCAGCCTCACGGCGGGGGGCTCGGGCGGGGAGCTGTTTTTT. It codes for CASSLTAGGSGGELFF. The rearrangement links TRBV4-1 to TRBJ2-2; the match to TRBD2 covers 8 bases. Germline trimming cut 4 bases from V and 7 bases from J; bases unmatched to any gene: 11. CDR1 is MGHRA, CDR2 YSYEKL, per germline. CDR3 length: 16 residues.